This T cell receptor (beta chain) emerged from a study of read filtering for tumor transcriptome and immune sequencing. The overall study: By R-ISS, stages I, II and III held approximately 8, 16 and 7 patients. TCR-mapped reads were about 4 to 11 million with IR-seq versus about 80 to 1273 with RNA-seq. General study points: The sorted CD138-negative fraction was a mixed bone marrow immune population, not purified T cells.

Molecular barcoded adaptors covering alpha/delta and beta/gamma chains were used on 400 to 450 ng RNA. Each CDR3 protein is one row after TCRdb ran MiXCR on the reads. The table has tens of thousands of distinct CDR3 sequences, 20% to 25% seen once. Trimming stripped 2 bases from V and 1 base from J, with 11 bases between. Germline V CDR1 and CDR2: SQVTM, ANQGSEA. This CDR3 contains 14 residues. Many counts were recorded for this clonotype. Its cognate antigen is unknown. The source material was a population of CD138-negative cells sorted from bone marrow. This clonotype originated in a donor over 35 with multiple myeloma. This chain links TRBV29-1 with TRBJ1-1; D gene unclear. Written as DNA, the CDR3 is TGCAGCGTTGAAATCCGGGTCCAGAACACTGAAGCTTTCTTT. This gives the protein CSVEIRVQNTEAFF.